The present entry profiles one T cell receptor beta chain with its context. This clonotype was observed at least ten times. There is no known antigen for this receptor. Within one base of it there is no much larger clone, and no base qualities were kept. TCR beta CDR3 regions were amplified from RNA transcripts. The first round of RT-PCR for the TCR CDR3 was performed with the HTBI primer set and the Qiagen OneStep RT-PCR kit. The libraries were constructed in a second round of multiplex PCR and then size-selected and purified. Paired-end sequencing of the libraries was performed with 100 bp reads on an Illumina HiSeq2000. In the source study's methods: Raw data were processed with SOAPnuke, discarding reads with adapters, uncalled bases, mean Phred below 15, or no exact constant-primer or identifier match. High-quality paired reads were merged using COPE v1.2.5, and each unique nucleotide sequence was defined as a clonotype. MiTCR v1.1 was used to align clonotypes to the IMGT TRBV, TRBD and TRBJ reference segments. The analysis was restricted to V-J combinations with a frequency above 0.0001, which together covered 99% to 99.2% of the repertoires. A TCS score was defined as the ratio between F50 (clonal expansion) and ExV (chaos), using BLOSUM62-based TCRdist between CDR3 peptides within each V-J. Welch's t-statistics and random forest reduced 500 to 650 V-J features to about 12, which were used in a naive Bayes classifier (R e1071). Through fastp at Q25 and MiXCR, TCRdb rebuilt clones from the public reads, retaining in-frame beta chains. Entries that share a CDR3 protein sequence are merged under the most common genes and DNA. TCRdb, rather than the study authors, made the V and J calls. The sample includes roughly 170,000 distinct CDR3 sequences, with about 15% observed a single time. The ten largest clones represent 25% to 30% of the sample.

Graves' hyperthyroidism was defined as stable when no progression to ophthalmopathy occurred over 18 months of follow-up. The hyperthyroidism patients were between 18 and 65 years old and newly diagnosed, with a disease duration of less than 2 months. Patients with uncontrolled infections, other autoimmune diseases, pregnancy or lactation were excluded. Clinical symptoms, serum thyroxine and TRAb, thyroid ultrasound, and orbital computed tomography formed the basis for the diagnoses. Ficoll-Paque density gradient centrifugation was used to isolate PBMCs from around 10 ml of fresh peripheral blood. Total RNA was extracted with Trizol reagent, and quality was checked on an Agilent 2100 Bioanalyzer. The CDR3 goes from the cysteine to the phenylalanine over 16 residues. Kept here is only the CDR3 DNA, which spans 48 bases and is read in frame from base 1. V is clipped by 1 base and J by 11 bases, and the sequence between their germline boundaries is 20 bases long.

This sample was included in a study of T cells in Graves' hyperthyroidism and ophthalmopathy (dated by TCRdb to the late 2010s). Regarding the complete study: Peripheral blood was sampled at the time of initial diagnosis, prior to any treatment. After sampling, hyperthyroidism patients received methimazole starting at 30 mg daily, and ophthalmopathy patients received high-dose intravenous methylprednisolone. The paper describes TCR Vbeta CDR3 sequencing of 135 peripheral blood samples, made up of fewer than 50 ophthalmopathy patients, approximately 73 hyperthyroidism patients and 17 progressor patients. The roughly 90 discovery patients were divided at random into training and test sets in a 7:3 ratio. An independent validation cohort of 18 to 20 hyperthyroidism patients and more than 15 patients who later progressed to ophthalmopathy tested prospective prediction of ophthalmopathy. To identify TCR V-J signatures that set the groups apart, the researchers used a discovery cohort of approximately 98 patients, made up of 43 with Graves' ophthalmopathy and 57 with stable Graves' hyperthyroidism. The study also compared thyroid tissue and blood T-cell repertoires from five or six Graves' hyperthyroidism patients.

What the work shows at the level of the full study, not this receptor alone: In validation, the model predicted progression to ophthalmopathy with approximately 71% sensitivity and over 72% specificity, a median of about 6 months before onset. No statistical method was used to fix the sample size in advance, and group allocation was not hidden from the investigators. Blood samples also contained most of the expanded thyroid clonotypes (frequency above 0.001), which suggests that blood repertoires may reflect thyroid immune responses. Ophthalmopathy was separated from stable hyperthyroidism by a 13 V-J signature model, with around 90% sensitivity and about 81% specificity obtained in cross-validation and 80%/75% obtained in testing.

Here the chain combines TRBV12-3 or TRBV12-4 and TRBJ1-4; the D segment cannot be called with confidence. This TCR was recovered from a woman between 45 and 60 years old with Graves' hyperthyroidism. Sequencing was carried out using blood. The DNA reads TGTGCCAGCAGTTTAGACCCGACACCCACCATTCGGAAACTGTTTTTT. Its coded protein is CASSLDPTPTIRKLFF.